The 8 T cell receptor beta chains below all came from one sample that was sequenced in a study of T cell repertoires in cytomegalovirus infection. TCRdb passed the reads through MiXCR, listing each CDR3 protein once. The sample records some 300,000 distinct CDR3 sequences, roughly a tenth being singletons. The sequencing input was PBMCs. The receptors were sampled from a human donor in good health (CMV status not recorded). Some clones in this sample may be carry-over from other donors' samples.

This clonotype was seen a handful of times. The chain combines TRBV2 with TRBJ2-1; the D call may be TRBD1 or TRBD2 (5 bases each). The CDR3 contains 15 residues. From germline, CDR1 is SNHLY and CDR2 FYNNEI. The germline V and J ends were trimmed by 5 bases and 3 bases, with 14 bases remaining between them. The chain's CDR3 is CASSKPGRSYNEQFF. The CDR3 coding sequence is TGTGCCAGCAGTAAACCGGGACGGAGCTACAATGAGCAGTTCTTC.

This clonotype has at least ten counts. The chain combines TRBV7-9 with TRBJ1-2; no firm D call. The CDR3 sequence is 12 residues long. Germline lookup yields CDR1 SEHNR and CDR2 FQNEAQ (reference sequence). The germline V and J ends were trimmed by 0 bases and 6 bases, with 5 bases remaining between them. This chain's CDR3 is CASSLARNGYTF. Here the CDR3 DNA reads TGTGCCAGCAGCTTAGCGAGGAATGGCTACACCTTC. The complete variable domain, with remaining parts taken from reference TRBV7-9 and TRBJ1-2, reads DTGVSQNPRHKITKRGQNVTFRCDPISEHNRLYWYRQTLGQGPEFLTYFQNEAQLEKSRLLSDRFSAERPKGSFSTLEIQRTEQGDSAMYLCASSLARNGYTFGSGTRLTVV.

The J gene is TRBJ2-2, the V gene TRBV5-1; D unresolved. V was clipped by 0 bases and J by 7 bases, with 13 bases between them. Germline loops: CDR1 SGHRS, CDR2 YFSETQ. CDR3 length: 15 residues. In DNA form, the CDR3 reads TGCGCCAGCAGCTTGGCTATATCGCGCTTCGGGGAGCTGTTTTTT. This sequence encodes CASSLAISRFGELFF. Variable domain in full (rest from reference TRBV5-1 and TRBJ2-2): KAGVTQTPRYLIKTRGQQVTLSCSPISGHRSVSWYQQTPGQGLQFLFEYFSETQRNKGNFPGRFSGRQFSNSRSEMNVSTLELGDSALYLCASSLAISRFGELFFGEGSRLTVL.

The table lists this clonotype with many counts. The CDR3 DNA reads as TGTGCCAGCATCCCCATTGGCGGGGGGGCAACAGATACGCAGTATTTT. It specifies CASIPIGGGATDTQYF. The V and J genes are TRBV7-2 and TRBJ2-3; 9 bases are shared with TRBD2. The CDR3 is 16 amino acids. J gave up 3 bases and V 7 bases, and 11 bases lay outside the gene matches. Germline V gene data show CDR1 as SGHTA and CDR2 as FQGNSA.

In this sample, this clonotype turned up many times. The chain recombines TRBV5-5 with TRBJ1-1; the D is unclear. Trimming removed 5 bases at V and 0 bases at J, with 8 bases between. Germline CDR1 reads SGHKS; CDR2 reads YYEKEE (reference sequence). This CDR3 comprises 13 residues. CDR3 sequence: CASRMDLNTEAFF. The CDR3 region has the DNA TGTGCCAGCAGGATGGACCTGAACACTGAAGCTTTCTTT.

In its sample, this clonotype was seen many times. The CDR3: CASSPGSGFSYEQYF. CDR3 DNA: TGTGCCAGCAGCCCCGGAAGCGGGTTTTCCTACGAGCAGTACTTC. The chain combines TRBV7-9 with TRBJ2-7; D is possibly TRBD2 (6 bases). With 5 bases removed from V and 1 base from J, the gap between germline ends came to 15 bases. The CDR3 consists of 15 residues. CDR1 is SEHNR and CDR2 is FQNEAQ in the germline V gene (reference sequence).

This clonotype was counted many times. This chain joins TRBV28 and TRBJ1-4; D is possibly TRBD1 (6 bases). The CDR3 spans 16 residues. V shed 3 bases and J shed 4 bases, with 15 bases lying between them. Germline-derived CDR1 and CDR2 are MDHEN and SYDVKM. The CDR3 here is CASSFGGGQFNEKLFF. The CDR3 coding sequence is TGTGCCAGCAGTTTTGGGGGAGGACAGTTTAATGAAAAACTGTTTTTT.

There are many counts of this clonotype. V usage is TRBV10-3 and J usage is TRBJ1-3; D is uncertain. Trimming shortened V by 5 bases and J by 0 bases, and 8 bases separated the two germline ends. The CDR3 sequence is 14 residues long. CDR1 is ENHRY, CDR2 SYGVKD, per germline. CDR3 residues: CAISLRLSGNTIYF. DNA for the CDR3: TGTGCCATCAGTCTCAGACTCTCTGGAAACACCATATATTTT.